The clone carrying this T cell receptor (beta chain) was seen a handful of times. What it recognizes is unknown. Via CD45RO/CCR7/CD25/CD127/CD95/CD27, cells of the CD4+ naive, central memory, regulatory and stem cell-like memory subsets were sorted. The data belong to a study of beta chain features in type 1 diabetes. General study results and limits: TCRB CDR3s were moderately but significantly shorter in Type 1 diabetes patients in all four CD4+ subsets. A PCR bias possibly favoring shorter templates would apply equally to patients and controls. Researchers could not determine here whether HLA type influences TCRB rearrangement.

Of the isolated RNA, all was reverse transcribed, and so the sequenced material was expressed TCRB transcripts. Clones were read by immunoSEQ multiplex PCR, and TCRdb kept only the in-frame ones, dropping some. In the table there are about 700,000 clones, about an eighth of which are singletons. The specimen was naive CD4+ T cells from blood. This sequence originates from a man between 18 and 29 years old with type 1 diabetes.

CDR3 sequence reads: CASSLWRDGNNEQFF. The CDR3 region has the DNA TGTGCCAGCAGTTTATGGCGGGACGGCAACAATGAGCAGTTCTTC. J is TRBJ2-1 and V is TRBV28, with TRBD2 as a possible D gene (6 bases). Germline V lookup: CDR1 MDHEN, CDR2 SYDVKM. The CDR3 consists of 15 residues. Trimming took off 0 bases at V and 5 bases at J, with 11 bases between the two ends.